One and the same sample provided the 24 T cell receptor beta chains below, sequenced in a study of blood T cell repertoires in COVID-19. The method was immunoSEQ multiplex PCR; TCRdb's version includes in-frame clones alone and lacks a portion of them. The sample carries 250,000 to 350,000 clones, roughly 80% recorded once. Input material: peripheral blood. These TCRs come from a woman between 50 and 59 years old with active or convalescent COVID-19.

This clone has a single count. The rearrangement joins TRBV24-1 to TRBJ1-5; weak D call: TRBD1 (5 bases). The length of the CDR3 is 14 residues. Between the trimmed V and J ends, which lost 7 bases and 8 bases, there was a span of 17 bases. Germline CDR1 KGHDR, CDR2 SFDVKD. The CDR3 coding sequence is TGTGCCACCAGAGATGGGGGGGAAGGCAAGCCCCAGCATTTT. As protein: CATRDGGEGKPQHF.

V usage is TRBV5-1 and J usage is TRBJ1-1; a possible D gene is TRBD1 (6 bases). Trimming left V 0 bases short and J 0 bases short, with 6 bases between. There are 14 residues in the CDR3. CDR1 is SGHRS and CDR2 is YFSETQ in the germline V gene. This CDR3 reads CASSLGQVNTEAFF. In DNA, the CDR3 is TGCGCCAGCAGCTTGGGACAGGTGAACACTGAAGCTTTCTTT.

This chain joins TRBV5-1 and TRBJ2-7, with D possibly being TRBD1 (6 bases). The CDR3 totals 15 residues. The germline V gene has CDR1 SGHRS and CDR2 YFSETQ. Deletions cut 2 bases from V and 6 bases from J, with 18 bases between. CDR3 amino acids: CASSLTAGVGFEQYF. In DNA, the CDR3 is TGCGCCAGCAGCTTAACGGCAGGGGTGGGGTTCGAGCAGTACTTC.

The chain employs TRBV19 and TRBJ2-1; possibly TRBD2 for D (6 bases). Germline values: CDR1 LNHDA, CDR2 SQIVND (reference sequence). CDR3 length: 13 amino acids. With 5 bases removed from V and 6 bases from J, the gap between germline ends came to 11 bases. CDR3 region: CASSPGTVNEQFF. In DNA, the CDR3 is TGTGCCAGTAGTCCGGGGACTGTCAATGAGCAGTTCTTC.

The rearrangement uses TRBV29-1 and TRBJ1-1, with 7 bases that match TRBD1. The trim removed 0 bases at V and 0 bases at J, leaving 10 bases unmatched. The CDR3 sequence is 17 residues long. Germline V gives CDR1 SQVTM, CDR2 ANQGSEA. CDR3 sequence reads: CSVEDAMTGNMNTEAFF. The CDR3 coding sequence is TGCAGCGTTGAAGACGCAATGACAGGGAACATGAACACTGAAGCTTTCTTT.

V usage is TRBV2 and J usage is TRBJ1-2; unclear D gene. Trimming left V 1 base short and J 11 bases short, with 11 bases between. CDR3 length equals 12 residues. Germline values: CDR1 SNHLY, CDR2 FYNNEI. CDR3: CASSEGARGYTF. The CDR3 region has the DNA TGTGCCAGCAGTGAAGGGGCCCGGGGATACACCTTC.

A word on this clone: The junction departs from the called germline gene at one end, perhaps through a read error. Other DNA sequences in the same sample also yield this CDR3. The chain employs TRBV28 and TRBJ2-7; 11 nucleotides align to TRBD2. Germline V CDR1 and CDR2: MDHEN, SYDVKM. This CDR3 comprises 15 residues. The DNA of the CDR3 is TGTGCCAGCAGTACCAGACTAGCGGGAAGGTACGAGCAATACTTC. Translating it yields CASSTRLAGRYEQYF. The full variable domain, rest sourced from reference TRBV28 and TRBJ2-7, is DVKVTQSSRYLVKRTGEKVFLECVQDMDHENMFWYRQDPGLGLRLIYFSYDVKMKEKGDIPEGYSVSREKKERFSLILESASTNQTSMYLCASSTRLAGRYEQYFGPGTRLTVT.

V and J are TRBV5-1 and TRBJ2-1; D is possibly TRBD2 (6 bases). V gave up 4 bases and J gave up 2 bases, with 13 bases separating them. Germline assignment: CDR1 SGHRS and CDR2 YFSETQ. There are 15 residues in the CDR3. The CDR3 DNA follows: TGCGCCAGCAGCACGGACCCGGGGGCCTACAATGAGCAGTTCTTC. Translation gives CASSTDPGAYNEQFF.

The chain combines TRBV5-1 with TRBJ2-2; 13 nucleotides match TRBD2. Germline V lookup: CDR1 SGHRS, CDR2 YFSETQ. V shed 4 bases and J 3 bases; nucleotides not matched to a gene: 3. The CDR3 has 16 residues. The CDR3 DNA follows: TGCGCCAGCAGCCCACTAGCGGGAGGGCACACCGGGGAGCTGTTTTTT. Protein sequence: CASSPLAGGHTGELFF.

V usage is TRBV19 and J usage is TRBJ1-6, with D uncertain. V shed 6 bases and J shed 8 bases, with 14 bases lying between them. The CDR3 consists of 14 residues. From germline, CDR1 is LNHDA and CDR2 SQIVND (reference sequence). CDR3 region: CASSPTAVYSPLHF. In DNA form, the CDR3 reads TGTGCCAGTAGCCCTACGGCGGTGTATTCACCCCTCCACTTT.

This clone was counted once. At one boundary the junction diverges from the germline segment, which might be a read error. The identical CDR3 is also encoded by other nucleotide sequences in the sample. This sequence joins TRBV5-1 and TRBJ2-4; D is uncertain. Looked up from germline, CDR1 is SGHRS and CDR2 is YFSETQ. CDR3 length: 14 amino acids. The CDR3 is CASSRSLAKNIQYF. For the CDR3, the DNA is TGCGCTAGCAGCCGTTCGTTAGCCAAAAACATTCAGTACTTC.

The V gene is TRBV13, the J gene TRBJ1-1, with D uncertain. Trimming took off 2 bases at V and 1 base at J, with 8 bases between the two ends. The germline V gene has CDR1 PRHDT and CDR2 FYEKMQ (reference sequence). The CDR3 spans 14 residues. The CDR3: CASSLIGKNTEAFF. CDR3 sequence (DNA): TGTGCCAGCAGCTTAATCGGGAAGAACACTGAAGCTTTCTTT.

This clone came up once. This chain uses TRBV6-1 with TRBJ2-3, with D unclear. This CDR3 has 15 amino acids. V shed 3 bases and J shed 6 bases, with 16 bases lying between them. Germline V gives CDR1 MNHNS, CDR2 SASEGT. This CDR3 is CASSEFPSDGDTQYF. CDR3 in DNA: TGTGCCAGCAGTGAGTTTCCCAGCGACGGTGATACGCAGTATTTT.

The chain links TRBV18 to TRBJ1-4, with TRBD1 identical over 9 bases. CDR3 length equals 13 residues. Germline V gives CDR1 KGHSH, CDR2 LQKENI. The V gene end was trimmed by 5 bases and the J gene end by 8 bases; junction bases not matched to a gene: 3. CDR3 nucleotides: TGTGCCAGCTCAACAGGGGGCATGGAAAAACTGTTTTTT. It specifies CASSTGGMEKLFF.

V usage is TRBV19 and J usage is TRBJ2-6; D is possibly TRBD2 (5 bases). The germline V gene has CDR1 LNHDA and CDR2 SQIVND (reference sequence). Trimming removed 5 bases at V and 4 bases at J, with 15 bases between. CDR3 length: 16 residues. The CDR3: CASSALRGYGANVLTF. The CDR3 nucleotides read TGTGCCAGTAGTGCACTACGAGGGTACGGGGCCAACGTCCTGACTTTC.

This clone was recorded once. The chain uses TRBV5-1 and TRBJ2-1; 8 positions agree with TRBD2. V lost 2 bases to trimming and J lost 0 bases; unmatched junction nucleotides: 10. Germline-derived CDR1 and CDR2 are SGHRS and YFSETQ. This CDR3 region has 18 residues. CDR3 DNA sequence: TGCGCCAGCAGCTTTGAACTAGCGGTCCAAAGCTCCTACAATGAGCAGTTCTTC. It translates to CASSFELAVQSSYNEQFF.

This clone was observed a single time. The rearrangement joins TRBV30 to TRBJ2-7; TRBD1 aligns across 9 bases. CDR3 length: 13 residues. Germline assignment: CDR1 GTSNPN and CDR2 SVGIG (reference sequence). The V and J ends lost 5 bases and 4 bases, in that order; junction bases with no gene match: 6. As DNA, the CDR3 is TGTGCCTGGTCCGGGACAGGGATATACGAGCAGTACTTC. This codes for CAWSGTGIYEQYF.

The chain is built from TRBV7-9 and TRBJ1-1; D might be TRBD1 (6 bases). Germline values: CDR1 SEHNR, CDR2 FQNEAQ (reference sequence). The CDR3 runs 14 residues. Trimming left V 3 bases short and J 0 bases short, with 8 bases between. The CDR3 DNA reads TGTGCCAGCAGCTTGGACAGAATGAACACTGAAGCTTTCTTT. This translates into CASSLDRMNTEAFF.

This sequence joins TRBV10-3 and TRBJ1-1; D is undetermined. The V end was cut by 4 bases, the J end by 4 bases, with 4 bases between. The CDR3 extends over 11 amino acids. Per germline, CDR1 ENHRY and CDR2 SYGVKD. CDR3 protein: CAISAGTEAFF. CDR3 DNA sequence: TGTGCCATCAGTGCCGGCACTGAAGCTTTCTTT.

The chain recombines TRBV19 with TRBJ2-7, with 9 positions matching TRBD1. There are 13 residues in the CDR3. Germline assignment: CDR1 LNHDA and CDR2 SQIVND (reference sequence). Germline trimming cut 8 bases from V and 7 bases from J; bases unmatched to any gene: 9. The CDR3 DNA reads TGTGCCAGTGGGGGGACAGGGTCTCAAGAGCAGTACTTC. Amino acid sequence: CASGGTGSQEQYF.

This sequence joins TRBV19 and TRBJ2-2; 13 bases map to TRBD2. The CDR3 sequence is 18 residues long. The junction had 15 bases not matched to a gene; V was cut back by 7 bases and J by 7 bases. Germline CDR1 is LNHDA and CDR2 is SQIVND (reference sequence). CDR3 bases: TGTGCCAGTAACATTATAGCCGGACTAGCGGGAGTGGGCGGGGAGCTGTTTTTT. Translation: CASNIIAGLAGVGGELFF.

The chain links TRBV4-1 to TRBJ1-1; 10 bases align to TRBD1. V was pared by 3 bases and J by 1 base, with 5 bases of the junction left unmatched. This CDR3 region has 16 residues. Germline values: CDR1 MGHRA, CDR2 YSYEKL. The CDR3 region is CASSQGQGKRNTEAFF. The CDR3 DNA sequence: TGCGCCAGCAGCCAGGGACAGGGGAAGAGGAACACTGAAGCTTTCTTT.

This clone was seen more than once but under ten times. The chain combines TRBV30 with TRBJ1-1, with D tentatively TRBD1 (5 bases). The CDR3 runs 11 residues. Trimming shortened V by 2 bases and J by 8 bases, and 9 bases separated the two germline ends. Germline V lookup: CDR1 GTSNPN, CDR2 SVGIG (reference sequence). CDR3 loop: CAWSNAGEAFF. CDR3 coding DNA: TGTGCCTGGAGTAATGCAGGGGAAGCTTTCTTT.

This clone has a count of ten or more. The J gene is TRBJ2-1, the V gene TRBV5-4, with a weak D call TRBD2 (6 bases). Trimming removed 0 bases at V and 0 bases at J, with 7 bases between. This CDR3 region has 15 residues. CDR1 and CDR2 from the germline V gene are SGHNT and YYREEE (reference sequence). The CDR3 loop is CASSLGGNSYNEQFF. The CDR3 bases are TGTGCCAGCAGCTTGGGCGGGAACTCCTACAATGAGCAGTTCTTC. Full variable domain (rest looked up from reference TRBV5-4 and TRBJ2-1): ETGVTQSPTHLIKTRGQQVTLRCSSQSGHNTVSWYQQALGQGPQFIFQYYREEENGRGNFPPRFSGLQFPNYSSELNVNALELDDSALYLCASSLGGNSYNEQFFGPGTRLTVL.